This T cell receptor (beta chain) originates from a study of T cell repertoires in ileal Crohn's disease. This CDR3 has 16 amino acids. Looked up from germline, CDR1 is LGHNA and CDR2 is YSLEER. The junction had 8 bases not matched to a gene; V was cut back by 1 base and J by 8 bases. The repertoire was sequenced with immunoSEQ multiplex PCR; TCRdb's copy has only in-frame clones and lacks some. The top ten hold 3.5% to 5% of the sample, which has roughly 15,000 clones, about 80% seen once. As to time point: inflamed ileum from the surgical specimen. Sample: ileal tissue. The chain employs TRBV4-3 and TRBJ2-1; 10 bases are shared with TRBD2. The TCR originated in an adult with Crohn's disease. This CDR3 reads CASSQVYGTSAYEQFF. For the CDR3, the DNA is TGCGCCAGCAGCCAAGTGTATGGGACTAGCGCTTATGAGCAGTTCTTC.